A single sample gave rise to the 3 T cell receptor beta chains below, sequenced in a study of T-cell reconstitution after alpha-beta-depleted transplantation in children. Study results and limitations: At the one-year point after transplant, T-cell counts and TCRbeta diversity were found to come mostly from T cells that had been newly produced.

Unique molecular identifiers were built into the TCRbeta library. TCRdb itself ran the PCR reads through MiXCR, one entry per CDR3 protein. The sample contains about 300,000 distinct CDR3 sequences, 6.5% to 9% of which appear only once. Their antigens are not known. The specimen was peripheral blood, collected 360 days after TCRalphabeta/CD19-depleted stem cell transplant. These receptor sequences come from a female patient aged 2 to 10 who had a stem cell transplant for Fanconi anemia, so the T cells may come from the graft donor.

In this sample, this clonotype turned up many times. The rearrangement uses TRBV7-9 and TRBJ1-1; D ambiguous. Per the germline V gene, CDR1 is SEHNR and CDR2 is FQNEAQ (reference sequence). The V end lost 3 bases, the J end lost 7 bases, and 6 bases lay between the germline ends. CDR3 length: 11 amino acids. CDR3 sequence reads: CASSFFGEAFF. CDR3 DNA sequence: TGTGCCAGCAGCTTTTTTGGTGAAGCTTTCTTT.

In this sample, this clonotype turned up a few times. J is TRBJ1-3 and V is TRBV5-1; D remains ambiguous. Germline CDR1 reads SGHRS; CDR2 reads YFSETQ. Between the trimmed V and J ends, which lost 0 bases and 3 bases, there was a span of 4 bases. The CDR3 loop spans 13 amino acids. CDR3 amino acids: CASSLAGGNTIYF. The CDR3 bases are TGCGCCAGCAGCTTGGCAGGTGGAAACACCATATATTTT.

This clonotype was found a few times. This chain joins TRBV7-2 and TRBJ2-1; maybe TRBD2 (6 bases). V shed 3 bases and J shed 8 bases, with 23 bases lying between them. This CDR3 spans 17 amino acids. The germline V gene has CDR1 SGHTA and CDR2 FQGNSA. The CDR3 DNA sequence: TGTGCCAGCAGCTTGCGATGGGACTCCAGATTTGGGGATGAGCAGTTCTTC. This gives the protein CASSLRWDSRFGDEQFF.